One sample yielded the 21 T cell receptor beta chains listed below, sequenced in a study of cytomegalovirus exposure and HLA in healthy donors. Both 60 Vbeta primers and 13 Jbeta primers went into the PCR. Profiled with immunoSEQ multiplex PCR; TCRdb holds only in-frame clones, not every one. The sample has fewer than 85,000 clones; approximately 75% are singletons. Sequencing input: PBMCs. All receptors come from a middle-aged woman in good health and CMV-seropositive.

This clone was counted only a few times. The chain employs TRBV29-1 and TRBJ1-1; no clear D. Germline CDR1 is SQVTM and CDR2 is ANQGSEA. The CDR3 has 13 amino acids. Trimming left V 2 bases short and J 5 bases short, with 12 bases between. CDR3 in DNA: TGCAGCGTTGAATTTGGTTCGGGGACTGAAGCTTTCTTT. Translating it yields CSVEFGSGTEAFF.

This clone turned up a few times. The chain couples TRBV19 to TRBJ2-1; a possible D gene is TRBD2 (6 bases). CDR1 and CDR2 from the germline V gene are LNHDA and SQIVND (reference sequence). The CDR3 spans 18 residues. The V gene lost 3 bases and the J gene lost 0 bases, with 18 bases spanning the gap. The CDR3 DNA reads TGTGCCAGTAGTATCGGGAGAGGTGTACAGAGCTCCTACAATGAGCAGTTCTTC. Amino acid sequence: CASSIGRGVQSSYNEQFF. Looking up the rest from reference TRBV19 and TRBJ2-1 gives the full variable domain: DGGITQSPKYLFRKEGQNVTLSCEQNLNHDAMYWYRQDPGQGLRLIYYSQIVNDFQKGDIAEGYSVSREKKESFPLTVTSAQKNPTAFYLCASSIGRGVQSSYNEQFFGPGTRLTVL.

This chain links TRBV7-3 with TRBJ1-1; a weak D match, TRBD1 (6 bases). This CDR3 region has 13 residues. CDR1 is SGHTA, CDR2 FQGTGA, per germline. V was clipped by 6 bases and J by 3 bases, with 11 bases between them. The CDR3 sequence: CASRKSGDTEAFF. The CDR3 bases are TGTGCCAGCAGGAAGTCAGGGGACACTGAAGCTTTCTTT.

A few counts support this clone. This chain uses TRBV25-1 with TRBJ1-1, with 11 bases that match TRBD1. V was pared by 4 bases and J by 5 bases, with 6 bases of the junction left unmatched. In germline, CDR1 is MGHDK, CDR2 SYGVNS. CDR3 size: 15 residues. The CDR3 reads CASSGTGGGRTEAFF. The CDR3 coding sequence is TGTGCCAGCAGTGGGACAGGGGGCGGGAGAACTGAAGCTTTCTTT.

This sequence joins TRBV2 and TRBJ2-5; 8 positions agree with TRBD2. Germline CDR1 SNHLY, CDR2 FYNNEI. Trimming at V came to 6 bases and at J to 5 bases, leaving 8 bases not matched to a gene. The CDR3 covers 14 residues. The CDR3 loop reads CASRSLTSVETQYF. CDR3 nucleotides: TGTGCCAGCAGATCTCTGACTAGCGTGGAGACCCAGTACTTC.

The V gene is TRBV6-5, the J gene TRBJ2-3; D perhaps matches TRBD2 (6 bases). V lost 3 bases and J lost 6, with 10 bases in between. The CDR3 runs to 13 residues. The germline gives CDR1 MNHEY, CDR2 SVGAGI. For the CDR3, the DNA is TGTGCCAGCAGTTATTGGAGGGACGATACGCAGTATTTT. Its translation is CASSYWRDDTQYF.

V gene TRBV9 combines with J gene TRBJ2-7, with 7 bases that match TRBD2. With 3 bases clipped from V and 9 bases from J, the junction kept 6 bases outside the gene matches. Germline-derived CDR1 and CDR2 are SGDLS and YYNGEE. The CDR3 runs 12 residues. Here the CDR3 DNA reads TGTGCCAGCAGCGCATCCGCGGGGGTGCAGTACTTC. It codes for CASSASAGVQYF. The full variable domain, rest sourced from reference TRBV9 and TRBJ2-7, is DSGVTQTPKHLITATGQRVTLRCSPRSGDLSVYWYQQSLDQGLQFLIQYYNGEERAKGNILERFSAQQFPDLHSELNLSSLELGDSALYFCASSASAGVQYFGPGTRLTVT.

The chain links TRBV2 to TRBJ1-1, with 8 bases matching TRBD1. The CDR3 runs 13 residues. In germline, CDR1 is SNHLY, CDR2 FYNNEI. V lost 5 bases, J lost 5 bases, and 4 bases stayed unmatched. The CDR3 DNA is TGTGCCAGCAGTCCCGACAGGGGAACTGAAGCTTTCTTT. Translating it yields CASSPDRGTEAFF.

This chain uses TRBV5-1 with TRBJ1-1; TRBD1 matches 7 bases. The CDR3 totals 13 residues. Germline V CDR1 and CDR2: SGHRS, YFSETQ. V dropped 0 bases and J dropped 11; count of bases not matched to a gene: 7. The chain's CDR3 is CASSLEAQGTAFF. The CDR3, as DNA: TGCGCCAGCAGCTTGGAAGCACAGGGGACGGCTTTCTTT.

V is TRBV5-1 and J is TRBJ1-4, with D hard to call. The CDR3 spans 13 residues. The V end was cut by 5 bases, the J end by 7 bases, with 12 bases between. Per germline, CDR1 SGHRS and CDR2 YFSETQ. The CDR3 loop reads CASREGTVEKLFF. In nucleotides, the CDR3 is TGCGCCAGCAGAGAGGGAACGGTTGAAAAACTGTTTTTT.

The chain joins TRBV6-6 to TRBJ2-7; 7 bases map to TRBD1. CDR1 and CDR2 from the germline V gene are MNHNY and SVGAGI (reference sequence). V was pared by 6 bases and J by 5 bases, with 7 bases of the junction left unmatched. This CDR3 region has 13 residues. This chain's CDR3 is CASRYTGAHEQYF. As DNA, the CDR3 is TGTGCCAGCAGATATACAGGGGCCCACGAGCAGTACTTC.

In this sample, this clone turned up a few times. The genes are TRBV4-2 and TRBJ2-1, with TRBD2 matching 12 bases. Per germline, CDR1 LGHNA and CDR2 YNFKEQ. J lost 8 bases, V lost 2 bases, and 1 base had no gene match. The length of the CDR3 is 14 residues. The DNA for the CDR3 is TGTGCCAGCAGCCAACGACTAGCGGGGGATGAGCAGTTCTTC. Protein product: CASSQRLAGDEQFF.

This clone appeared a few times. CDR3 sequence: CASSIGLAGGRQFF. CDR3 sequence (DNA): TGTGCCAGTAGTATAGGACTAGCGGGGGGGAGGCAGTTCTTC. The genes are TRBV19 and TRBJ2-1, with 14 bases matching TRBD2. Germline V gene sequence: CDR1 LNHDA, CDR2 SQIVND (reference sequence). Trimming took 1 base from V and 12 from J; bases not matched to a gene: 2. The CDR3 loop spans 14 amino acids. The complete variable domain, with remaining parts taken from reference TRBV19 and TRBJ2-1, reads DGGITQSPKYLFRKEGQNVTLSCEQNLNHDAMYWYRQDPGQGLRLIYYSQIVNDFQKGDIAEGYSVSREKKESFPLTVTSAQKNPTAFYLCASSIGLAGGRQFFGPGTRLTVL.

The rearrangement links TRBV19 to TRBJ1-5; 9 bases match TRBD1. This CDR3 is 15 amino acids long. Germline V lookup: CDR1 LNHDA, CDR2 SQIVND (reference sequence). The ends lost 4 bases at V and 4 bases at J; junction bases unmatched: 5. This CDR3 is CASSTTDRGNQPQHF. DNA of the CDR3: TGTGCCAGTAGTACCACAGACAGGGGGAATCAGCCCCAGCATTTT.

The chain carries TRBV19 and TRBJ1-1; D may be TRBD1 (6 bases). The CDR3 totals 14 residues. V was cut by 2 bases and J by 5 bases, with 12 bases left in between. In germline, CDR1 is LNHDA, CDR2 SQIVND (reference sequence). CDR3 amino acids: CASSISEGGTEAFF. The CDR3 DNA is TGTGCCAGTAGTATAAGCGAGGGGGGGACTGAAGCTTTCTTT.

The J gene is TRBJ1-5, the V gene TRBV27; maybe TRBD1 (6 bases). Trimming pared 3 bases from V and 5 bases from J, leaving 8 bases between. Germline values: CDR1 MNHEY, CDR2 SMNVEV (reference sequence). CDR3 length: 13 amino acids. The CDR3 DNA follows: TGTGCCAGCAGTTTCGACAGGCATCAGCCCCAGCATTTT. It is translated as CASSFDRHQPQHF.

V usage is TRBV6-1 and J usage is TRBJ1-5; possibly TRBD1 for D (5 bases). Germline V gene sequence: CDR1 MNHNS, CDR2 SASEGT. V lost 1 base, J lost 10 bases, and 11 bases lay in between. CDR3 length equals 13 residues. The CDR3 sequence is CASSEGTNLPQHF. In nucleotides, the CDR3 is TGTGCCAGCAGTGAAGGGACAAATCTACCCCAGCATTTT.

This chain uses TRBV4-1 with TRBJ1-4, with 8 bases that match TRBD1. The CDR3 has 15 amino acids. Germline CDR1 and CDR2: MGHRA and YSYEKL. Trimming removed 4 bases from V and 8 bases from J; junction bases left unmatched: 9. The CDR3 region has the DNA TGCGCCAGCAGCCCCCGACAGGGGCAAGAAGAAAAACTGTTTTTT. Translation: CASSPRQGQEEKLFF.

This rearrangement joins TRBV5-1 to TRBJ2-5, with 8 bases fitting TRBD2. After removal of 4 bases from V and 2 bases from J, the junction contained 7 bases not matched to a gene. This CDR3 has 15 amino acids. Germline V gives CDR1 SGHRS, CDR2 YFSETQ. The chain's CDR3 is CASSRRGDFQETQYF. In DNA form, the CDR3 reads TGCGCCAGCAGCCGGCGGGGGGATTTTCAAGAGACCCAGTACTTC.

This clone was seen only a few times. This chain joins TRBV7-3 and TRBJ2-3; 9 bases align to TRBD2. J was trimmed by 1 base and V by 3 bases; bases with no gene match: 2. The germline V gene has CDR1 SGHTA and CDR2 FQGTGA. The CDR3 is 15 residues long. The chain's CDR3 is CASSFQRGGTDTQYF. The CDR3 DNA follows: TGTGCCAGCAGCTTCCAGCGGGGGGGCACAGATACGCAGTATTTT.

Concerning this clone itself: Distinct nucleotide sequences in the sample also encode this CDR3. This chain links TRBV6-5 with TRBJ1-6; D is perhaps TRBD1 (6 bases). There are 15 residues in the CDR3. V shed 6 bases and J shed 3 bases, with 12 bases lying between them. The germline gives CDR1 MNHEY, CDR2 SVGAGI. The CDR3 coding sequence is TGTGCCAGCAGGCTACAGGGACACTATAATTCACCCCTCCACTTT. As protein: CASRLQGHYNSPLHF.